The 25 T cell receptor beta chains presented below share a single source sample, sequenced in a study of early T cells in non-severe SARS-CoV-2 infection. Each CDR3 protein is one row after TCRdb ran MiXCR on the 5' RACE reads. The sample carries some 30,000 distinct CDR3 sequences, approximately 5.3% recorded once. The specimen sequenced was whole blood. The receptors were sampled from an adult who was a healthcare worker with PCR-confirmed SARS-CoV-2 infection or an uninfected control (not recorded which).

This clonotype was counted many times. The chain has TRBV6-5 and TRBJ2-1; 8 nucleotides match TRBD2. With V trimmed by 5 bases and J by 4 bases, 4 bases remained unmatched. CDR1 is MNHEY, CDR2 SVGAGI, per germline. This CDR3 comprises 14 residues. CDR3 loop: CASSPGGAYNEQFF. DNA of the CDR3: TGTGCCAGCAGTCCCGGGGGGGCGTACAATGAGCAGTTCTTC.

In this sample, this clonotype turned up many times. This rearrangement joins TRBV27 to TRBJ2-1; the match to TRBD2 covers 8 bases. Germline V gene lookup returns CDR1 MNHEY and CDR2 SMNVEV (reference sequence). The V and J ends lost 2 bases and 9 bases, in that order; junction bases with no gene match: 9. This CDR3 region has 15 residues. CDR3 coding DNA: TGTGCCAGCAGTTTAGCCAGCGGGGGTGATGGTGAGCAGTTCTTC. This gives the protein CASSLASGGDGEQFF.

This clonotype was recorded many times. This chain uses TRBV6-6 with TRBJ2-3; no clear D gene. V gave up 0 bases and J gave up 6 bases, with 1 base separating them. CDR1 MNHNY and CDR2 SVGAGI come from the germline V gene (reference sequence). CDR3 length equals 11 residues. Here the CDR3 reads CASSYSDTQYF. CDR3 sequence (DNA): TGTGCCAGCAGTTACTCGGATACGCAGTATTTT.

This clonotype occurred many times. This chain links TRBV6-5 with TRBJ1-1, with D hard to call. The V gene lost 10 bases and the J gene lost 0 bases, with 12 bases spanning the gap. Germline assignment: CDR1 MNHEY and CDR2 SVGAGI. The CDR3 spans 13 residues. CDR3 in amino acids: CATEAALNTEAFF. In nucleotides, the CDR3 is TGTGCCACGGAGGCTGCCCTGAACACTGAAGCTTTCTTT.

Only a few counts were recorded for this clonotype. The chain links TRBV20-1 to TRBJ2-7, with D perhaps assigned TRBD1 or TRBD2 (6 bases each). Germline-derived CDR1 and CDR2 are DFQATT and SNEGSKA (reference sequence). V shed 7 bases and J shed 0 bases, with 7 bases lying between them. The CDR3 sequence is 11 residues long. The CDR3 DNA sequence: TGCAGTGGGGGGGCCTCCTACGAGCAGTACTTC. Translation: CSGGASYEQYF.

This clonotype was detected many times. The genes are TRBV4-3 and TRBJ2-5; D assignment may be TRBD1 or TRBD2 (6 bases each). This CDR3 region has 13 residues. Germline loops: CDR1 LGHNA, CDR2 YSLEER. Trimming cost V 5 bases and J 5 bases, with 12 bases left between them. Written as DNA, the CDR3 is TGCGCCAGCAGCTCGGACGGGGGCGAGACCCAGTACTTC. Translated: CASSSDGGETQYF.

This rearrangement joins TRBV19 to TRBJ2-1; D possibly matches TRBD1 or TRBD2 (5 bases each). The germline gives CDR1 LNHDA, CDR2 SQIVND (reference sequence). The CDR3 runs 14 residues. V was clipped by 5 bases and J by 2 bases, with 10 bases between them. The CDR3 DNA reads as TGTGCCAGTAGTGAACAGGAGGCCTACAATGAGCAGTTCTTC. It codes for CASSEQEAYNEQFF.

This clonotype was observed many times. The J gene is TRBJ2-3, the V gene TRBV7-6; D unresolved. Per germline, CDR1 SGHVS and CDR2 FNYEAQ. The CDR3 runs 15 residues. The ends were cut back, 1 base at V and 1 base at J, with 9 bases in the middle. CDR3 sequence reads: CASSLVKAGTDTQYF. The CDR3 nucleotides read TGTGCCAGCAGCTTAGTTAAGGCGGGCACAGATACGCAGTATTTT.

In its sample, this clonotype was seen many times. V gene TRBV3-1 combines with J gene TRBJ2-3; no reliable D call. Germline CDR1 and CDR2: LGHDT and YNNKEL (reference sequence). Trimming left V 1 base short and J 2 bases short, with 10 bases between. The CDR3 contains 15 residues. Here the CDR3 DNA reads TGTGCCAGCAGCCAAGCCCCAAACTACACAGATACGCAGTATTTT. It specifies CASSQAPNYTDTQYF.

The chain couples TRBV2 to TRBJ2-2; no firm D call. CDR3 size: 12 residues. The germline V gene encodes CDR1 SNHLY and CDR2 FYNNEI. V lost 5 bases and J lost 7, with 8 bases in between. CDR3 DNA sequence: TGTGCCAGCAGTCCGGAAGTCGGGGAGCTGTTTTTT. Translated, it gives CASSPEVGELFF. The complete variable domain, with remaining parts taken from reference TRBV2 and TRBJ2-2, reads EPEVTQTPSHQVTQMGQEVILRCVPISNHLYFYWYRQILGQKVEFLVSFYNNEISEKSEIFDDQFSVERPDGSNFTLKIRSTKLEDSAMYFCASSPEVGELFFGEGSRLTVL.

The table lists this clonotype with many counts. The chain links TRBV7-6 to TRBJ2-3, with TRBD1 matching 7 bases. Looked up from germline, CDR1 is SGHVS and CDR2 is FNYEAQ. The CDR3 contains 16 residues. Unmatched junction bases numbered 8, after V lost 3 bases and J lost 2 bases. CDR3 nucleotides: TGTGCCAGCAGCTTTGCAGGGGGTGCGGTCACAGATACGCAGTATTTT. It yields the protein CASSFAGGAVTDTQYF.

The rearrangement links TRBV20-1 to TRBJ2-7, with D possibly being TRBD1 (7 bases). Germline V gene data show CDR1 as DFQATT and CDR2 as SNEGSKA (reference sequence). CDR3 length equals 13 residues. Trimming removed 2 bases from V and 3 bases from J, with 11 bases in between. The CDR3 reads CSARQGGNYEQYF. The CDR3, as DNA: TGCAGTGCTAGACAGGGGGGAAACTACGAGCAGTACTTC.

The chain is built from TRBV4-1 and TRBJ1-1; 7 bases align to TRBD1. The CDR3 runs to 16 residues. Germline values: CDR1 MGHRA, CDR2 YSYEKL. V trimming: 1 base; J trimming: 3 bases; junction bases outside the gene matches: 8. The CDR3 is CASSQVKGAKYTEAFF. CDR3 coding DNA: TGCGCCAGCAGCCAAGTCAAGGGGGCCAAGTACACTGAAGCTTTCTTT.

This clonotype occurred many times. CDR3 amino acids: CASSESQGPHNEQFF. In DNA, the CDR3 is TGTGCCAGCAGTGAATCTCAGGGCCCCCACAATGAGCAGTTCTTC. The chain joins TRBV6-4 to TRBJ2-1; TRBD1 might be the D (5 bases). Germline V gives CDR1 MRHNA, CDR2 SNTAGT. V gave up 3 bases and J gave up 5 bases, with 14 bases separating them. This CDR3 spans 15 amino acids.

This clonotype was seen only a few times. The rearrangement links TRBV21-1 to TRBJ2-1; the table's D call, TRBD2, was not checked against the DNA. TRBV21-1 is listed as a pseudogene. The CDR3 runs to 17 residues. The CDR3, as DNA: TGTGCCAGCAGCACTACTAGCGGCCTTTACTGCTACAATGAGCAGTTCTTC. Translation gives CASSTTSGLYCYNEQFF.

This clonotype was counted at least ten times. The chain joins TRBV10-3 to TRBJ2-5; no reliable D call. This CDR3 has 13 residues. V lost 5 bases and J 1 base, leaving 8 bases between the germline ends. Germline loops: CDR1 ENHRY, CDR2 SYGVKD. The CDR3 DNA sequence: TGTGCCATCAGTTTGAGGACCCAAGAGACCCAGTACTTC. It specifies CAISLRTQETQYF.

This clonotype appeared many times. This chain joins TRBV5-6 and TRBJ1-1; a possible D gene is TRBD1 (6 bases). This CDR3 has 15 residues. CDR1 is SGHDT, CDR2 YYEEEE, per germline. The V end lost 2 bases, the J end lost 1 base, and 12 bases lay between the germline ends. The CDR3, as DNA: TGTGCCAGCAGCTTCATGCAACAGGGGAACACTGAAGCTTTCTTT. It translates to CASSFMQQGNTEAFF. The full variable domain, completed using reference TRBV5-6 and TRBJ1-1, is DAGVTQSPTHLIKTRGQQVTLRCSPKSGHDTVSWYQQALGQGPQFIFQYYEEEERQRGNFPDRFSGHQFPNYSSELNVNALLLGDSALYLCASSFMQQGNTEAFFGQGTRLTVV.

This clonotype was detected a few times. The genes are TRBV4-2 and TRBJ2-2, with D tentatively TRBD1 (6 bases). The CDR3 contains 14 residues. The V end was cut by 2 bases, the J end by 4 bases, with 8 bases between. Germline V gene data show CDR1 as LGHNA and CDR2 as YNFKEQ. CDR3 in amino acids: CASSQSDSTGELFF. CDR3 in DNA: TGTGCCAGCAGCCAATCGGACAGCACCGGGGAGCTGTTTTTT.

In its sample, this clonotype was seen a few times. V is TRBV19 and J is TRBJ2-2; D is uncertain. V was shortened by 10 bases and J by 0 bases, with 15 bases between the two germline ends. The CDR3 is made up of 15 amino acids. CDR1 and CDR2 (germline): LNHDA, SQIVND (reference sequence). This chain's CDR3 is CATREDGPNTGELFF. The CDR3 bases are TGTGCCACCCGAGAAGACGGTCCGAACACCGGGGAGCTGTTTTTT.

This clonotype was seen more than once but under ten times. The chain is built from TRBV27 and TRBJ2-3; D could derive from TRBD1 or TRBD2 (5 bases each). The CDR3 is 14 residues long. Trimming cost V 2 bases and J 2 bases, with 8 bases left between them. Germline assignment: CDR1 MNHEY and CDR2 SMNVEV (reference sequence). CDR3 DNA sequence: TGTGCCAGCAGTTTAAGGGACCCCACAGATACGCAGTATTTT. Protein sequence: CASSLRDPTDTQYF.

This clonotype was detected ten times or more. CDR3 amino acids: CASSSGLAGKNEQFF. Here the CDR3 DNA reads TGTGCCAGCAGTTCTGGACTAGCGGGTAAAAATGAGCAGTTCTTC. This rearrangement joins TRBV6-6 to TRBJ2-1; 11 nucleotides agree with TRBD2. V lost 4 bases and J lost 7; bases outside the gene matches: 6. CDR1 MNHNY and CDR2 SVGAGI come from the germline V gene (reference sequence). The CDR3 extends over 15 amino acids.

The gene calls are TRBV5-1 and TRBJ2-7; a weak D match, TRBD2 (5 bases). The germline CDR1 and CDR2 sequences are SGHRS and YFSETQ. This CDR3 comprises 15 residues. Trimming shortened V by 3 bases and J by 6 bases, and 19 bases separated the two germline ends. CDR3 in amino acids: CASSSGLNRASEQYF. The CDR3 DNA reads TGCGCCAGCAGCTCAGGACTCAACCGGGCTTCCGAGCAGTACTTC.

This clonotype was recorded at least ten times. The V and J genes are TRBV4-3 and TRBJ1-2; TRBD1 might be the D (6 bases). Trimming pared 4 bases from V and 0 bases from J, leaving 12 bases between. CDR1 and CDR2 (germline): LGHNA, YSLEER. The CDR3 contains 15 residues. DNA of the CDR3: TGCGCCAGCAGCCCCGAAGGGGGGGCTAACTATGGCTACACCTTC. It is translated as CASSPEGGANYGYTF.

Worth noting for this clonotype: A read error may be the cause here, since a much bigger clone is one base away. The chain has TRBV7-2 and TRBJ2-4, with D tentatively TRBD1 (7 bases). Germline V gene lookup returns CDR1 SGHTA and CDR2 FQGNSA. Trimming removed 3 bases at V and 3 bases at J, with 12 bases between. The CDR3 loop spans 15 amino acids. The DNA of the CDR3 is TGTGCCAGCAGCTTCAGGGGGGTCGACAAAAACATTCAGTACTTC. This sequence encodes CASSFRGVDKNIQYF.

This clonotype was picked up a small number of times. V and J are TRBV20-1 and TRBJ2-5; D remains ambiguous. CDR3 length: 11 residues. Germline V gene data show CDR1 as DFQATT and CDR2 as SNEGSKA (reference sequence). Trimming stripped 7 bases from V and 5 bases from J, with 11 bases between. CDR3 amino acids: CSGRVFETQYF. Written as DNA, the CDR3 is TGCAGTGGTAGGGTATTCGAGACCCAGTACTTC.